This entry lists 11 T cell receptor beta chains sequenced from one sample in a study of shared clonotypes between healthy human individuals (dated by TCRdb to 2020 to 2021). For the CD8 naive samples, CD45RO-negative cells were positively selected for CCR7, yielding a CD45RA+CCR7+ population from which TemRA cells were excluded. The library was made by the immunoSEQ multiplex PCR assay. TCRdb limited this immuneACCESS table to in-frame rearrangements with V and J called. A share of clones is missing; checked studies link under half to unresolved V genes, and the rest is unexplained. The sample has 1.5 million to 2.5 million clones on record, about 95% of them singletons. The ten largest make up roughly 1.2% of the sample. The sample consisted of naive CD8+ T cells sorted from blood. This specimen's cell subset or site label, per the study, means: CD45RA+CCR7+. These receptors were taken from a man aged 18 to 29 in good health.

The rearrangement uses TRBV7-9 and TRBJ1-2; D possibly corresponds to TRBD1 (6 bases). The V gene's germline CDR1 is SEHNR and CDR2 FQNEAQ (reference sequence). The CDR3 is 13 residues long. V shed 5 bases and J shed 7 bases, with 14 bases lying between them. This chain's CDR3 is CASSPTGSFGYTF. The CDR3 nucleotides are TGTGCCAGCAGCCCCACAGGGTCTTTTGGCTACACCTTC.

The chain couples TRBV5-4 to TRBJ2-5; no firm D call. The length of the CDR3 is 14 residues. The V gene's germline CDR1 is SGHNT and CDR2 YYREEE (reference sequence). V was clipped by 3 bases and J by 5 bases, with 14 bases between them. The CDR3 here is CASSSDLVSETQYF. The CDR3 coding sequence is TGTGCCAGCAGCTCGGATCTAGTATCGGAGACCCAGTACTTC.

V gene TRBV2 combines with J gene TRBJ2-5; 8 nucleotides align to TRBD2. The CDR3 sequence is 13 residues long. Germline lookup yields CDR1 SNHLY and CDR2 FYNNEI. With 5 bases clipped from V and 5 bases from J, the junction kept 4 bases outside the gene matches. The CDR3 loop is CASSSSGGETQYF. The CDR3 DNA reads TGTGCCAGCAGTTCAAGCGGGGGTGAGACCCAGTACTTC.

The chain employs TRBV14 and TRBJ2-5; TRBD2 matches at 8 bases. Per germline, CDR1 SGHDN and CDR2 FVKESK. CDR3 size: 15 residues. The J segment lost 5 bases and the V segment lost 5 bases, leaving 10 bases of the junction unmatched. The CDR3 DNA is TGTGCCAGCAGCTACCCCGGGGGGGCCAGGGAGACCCAGTACTTC. Its translation is CASSYPGGARETQYF. The whole variable domain, remainder taken from reference TRBV14 and TRBJ2-5, is EAGVTQFPSHSVIEKGQTVTLRCDPISGHDNLYWYRRVMGKEIKFLLHFVKESKQDESGMPNNRFLAERTGGTYSTLKVQPAELEDSGVYFCASSYPGGARETQYFGPGTRLLVL.

Details on this clone: Other DNA sequences within the sample encode an identical CDR3. The chain employs TRBV5-6 and TRBJ2-7; 9 nucleotides align to TRBD2. The CDR3 spans 15 residues. The V and J ends lost 0 bases and 3 bases, in that order; junction bases with no gene match: 4. Germline CDR1 is SGHDT and CDR2 is YYEEEE. The CDR3 DNA reads TGTGCCAGCAGCTTGGCTCTAGCGGGGTTCTACGAGCAGTACTTC. Encoded protein: CASSLALAGFYEQYF.

This sequence joins TRBV2 and TRBJ2-7; TRBD2 is a possible D gene (6 bases). Per the germline V gene, CDR1 is SNHLY and CDR2 is FYNNEI. V dropped 2 bases and J dropped 3 bases, with 11 bases sitting between them. The CDR3 totals 14 residues. In DNA, the CDR3 is TGTGCCAGCAGTGAAAGGGACTCTCGCTACGAGCAGTACTTC. Translation gives CASSERDSRYEQYF.

To note about this clone: Other DNA sequences in the same sample also yield this CDR3. The chain has TRBV7-9 and TRBJ1-2, with D maybe TRBD1 (5 bases). The length of the CDR3 is 14 residues. Trimming pared 6 bases from V and 2 bases from J, leaving 13 bases between. CDR1 is SEHNR and CDR2 is FQNEAQ in the germline V gene (reference sequence). The CDR3 bases are TGTGCCAGCAGTTCGGGGGGTTCCAACTATGGCTACACCTTC. It codes for CASSSGGSNYGYTF.

This clone was seen just once. This chain links TRBV7-6 with TRBJ2-1, with TRBD2 matching over 14 bases. CDR3 length: 16 amino acids. With V trimmed by 6 bases and J by 6 bases, 7 bases remained unmatched. Germline V gives CDR1 SGHVS, CDR2 FNYEAQ. CDR3 amino acids: CASSPGLAGEFNEQFF. As DNA, the CDR3 is TGTGCCAGCAGTCCGGGACTAGCGGGAGAATTCAATGAGCAGTTCTTC.

This chain uses TRBV19 with TRBJ2-2; D is uncertain. Looked up from germline, CDR1 is LNHDA and CDR2 is SQIVND (reference sequence). The CDR3 has 14 amino acids. V dropped 6 bases and J dropped 0 bases, with 8 bases sitting between them. The CDR3 is CASSLGPNTGELFF. Here the CDR3 DNA reads TGTGCCAGTAGCCTAGGACCGAACACCGGGGAGCTGTTTTTT.

This chain joins TRBV6-1 and TRBJ2-7; 7 nucleotides match TRBD1. Trimming at V came to 2 bases and at J to 6 bases, leaving 13 bases not matched to a gene. The CDR3 is 16 amino acids. The V gene's germline CDR1 is MNHNS and CDR2 SASEGT. CDR3 protein: CASSELSGTVVVEQYF. The DNA for the CDR3 is TGTGCCAGCAGTGAACTTTCCGGGACAGTGGTTGTCGAGCAGTACTTC.

The chain links TRBV6-1 to TRBJ1-4; TRBD1 matches 7 bases. Per germline, CDR1 MNHNS and CDR2 SASEGT. After removal of 6 bases from V and 0 bases from J, the junction contained 4 bases not matched to a gene. CDR3 length: 15 amino acids. CDR3 protein: CASRGTVATNEKLFF. In nucleotides, the CDR3 is TGTGCCAGCAGGGGGACAGTTGCAACTAATGAAAAACTGTTTTTT.